At least ten counts were recorded for the clone carrying this T cell receptor beta chain. The source of the sample is a study of Graves' ophthalmopathy and Graves' hyperthyroidism. The CDR3 sequence is 17 residues long. V dropped 6 bases and J dropped 0; count of bases not matched to a gene: 11. Germline CDR1 is MDHEN and CDR2 is SYDVKM. CDR3 regions of TCR beta were amplified from RNA transcripts. First-round RT-PCR with HTBI primers preceded a second-round multiplex PCR. TCRdb re-called the multiplex PCR reads through MiXCR, storing one row per CDR3 protein. Among some 350,000 distinct CDR3 sequences listed, about 18% were seen once.

The TCR was taken from an adult woman with stable Graves' hyperthyroidism. The gene calls are TRBV28 and TRBJ2-7; 10 nucleotides agree with TRBD1. Sequenced sample: peripheral blood. The CDR3 spells CASRDRGPAIPSYEQYF. In nucleotides, the CDR3 is TGTGCCAGCAGAGACAGGGGGCCCGCGATCCCCTCCTACGAGCAGTACTTC.